Here is one T cell receptor beta chain with its context. What it binds is unknown. This sample is part of a study of post-analysis software for immune sequencing data. Findings and caveats of the study: There was significantly lower normalized Chao1 diversity in multiple sclerosis patients than in controls.

cDNA libraries for TCR beta contained unique molecular identifiers. TCRdb reanalysed the PCR reads using MiXCR and keeps one entry per CDR3 protein. The table includes 800,000 to 950,000 distinct CDR3 sequences, approximately 57% detected once. This clonotype originated in a girl aged 5-17 years with multiple sclerosis. The material sequenced was blood.

The CDR3: CSASRQGWEDLNTGELFF. The DNA for the CDR3 is TGCAGTGCTAGTCGGCAGGGATGGGAAGACCTAAACACCGGGGAGCTGTTTTTT. The chain is built from TRBV20-1 and TRBJ2-2; tentative D call: TRBD1 (5 bases). The V end lost 3 bases, the J end lost 2 bases, and 22 bases lay between the germline ends. Germline V gene lookup returns CDR1 DFQATT and CDR2 SNEGSKA (reference sequence). CDR3 size: 18 residues.